The entry below describes one T cell receptor (beta chain). Its target is not known. The sample comes from a study of CD8 T cells in ankylosing spondylitis. Study findings and constraints: Some of these motif variants have turned up before, in reports on reactive arthritis synovial fluid and blood. Significant enrichment of disease-linked clones was reported in matched ankylosing spondylitis synovial fluid. Disease-linked clones proved CD8+ and comparatively uncommon in peripheral blood.

The CDR3 sequence is 18 residues long. V shed 4 bases, J shed 0 bases, and the junction held 9 bases outside the gene matches. The germline gives CDR1 SGDLS, CDR2 YYNGEE. A single record per CDR3 protein comes from TCRdb applying MiXCR to the 5' RACE reads. Counted here are about 250,000 distinct CDR3 sequences, around 32% occurring once; the ten biggest clones make up approximately 4.6%. The rearrangement links TRBV9 to TRBJ2-1, with 11 bases aligning to TRBD2. The TCR originated in a male donor with ankylosing spondylitis or in good health (not recorded which). Source material: blood, either unsorted or a sorted T cell fraction (not recorded which). The CDR3 region has the DNA TGTGCCAGCAGCCAGACTAGCGGGGCGACACTCTCCTACAATGAGCAGTTCTTC. It encodes CASSQTSGATLSYNEQFF. Based on the CDR3 plus reference TRBV9 and TRBJ2-1, the full variable domain is DSGVTQTPKHLITATGQRVTLRCSPRSGDLSVYWYQQSLDQGLQFLIQYYNGEERAKGNILERFSAQQFPDLHSELNLSSLELGDSALYFCASSQTSGATLSYNEQFFGPGTRLTVL.